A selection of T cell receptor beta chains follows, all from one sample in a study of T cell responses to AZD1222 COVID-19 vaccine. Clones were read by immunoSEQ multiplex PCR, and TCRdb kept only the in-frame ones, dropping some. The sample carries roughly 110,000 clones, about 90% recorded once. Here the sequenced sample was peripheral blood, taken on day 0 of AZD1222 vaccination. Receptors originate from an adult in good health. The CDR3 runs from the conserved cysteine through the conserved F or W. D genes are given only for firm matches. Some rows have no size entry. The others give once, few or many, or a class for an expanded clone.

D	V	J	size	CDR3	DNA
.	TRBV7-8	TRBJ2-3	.	CASSRAGPASTDTQYF	TGTGCCAGCAGCAGGGCCGGACCCGCGAGCACAGATACGCAGTATTTT
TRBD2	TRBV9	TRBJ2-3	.	CASSVEGLATDTQYF	TGTGCCAGCAGCGTGGAGGGACTAGCTACAGATACGCAGTATTTT
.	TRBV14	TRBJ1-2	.	CASSQELSRGYTF	TGTGCCAGCAGCCAAGAACTTTCGAGGGGCTACACCTTC
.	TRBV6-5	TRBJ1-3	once	CASRPRGGRNTIYF	TGTGCCAGCAGACCTCGCGGAGGAAGAAACACCATATATTTT
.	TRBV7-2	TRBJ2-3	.	CASSETGGIDTQYF	TGTGCCAGCAGCGAGACCGGCGGAATCGATACGCAGTATTTT
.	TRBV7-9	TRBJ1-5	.	CASSLTPNQPQHF	TGTGCCAGCAGCTTGACTCCCAATCAGCCCCAGCATTTT
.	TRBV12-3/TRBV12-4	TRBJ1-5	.	CASSLNNQPQHF	TGTGCCAGCAGTTTGAACAATCAGCCCCAGCATTTT
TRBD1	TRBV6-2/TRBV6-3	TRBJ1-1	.	CASSYRATGFGEAFF	TGTGCCAGCAGTTACCGGGCGACAGGGTTTGGTGAAGCTTTCTTT
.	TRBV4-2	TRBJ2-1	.	CASSQDFLTNEQFF	TGTGCCAGCAGCCAAGATTTTTTAACCAATGAGCAGTTCTTC
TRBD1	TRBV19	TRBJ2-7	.	CASSTRQGRYEQYF	TGTGCCAGTAGTACCCGACAGGGCCGCTACGAGCAGTACTTC
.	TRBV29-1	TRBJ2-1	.	CSVSVRDKSYNEQFF	TGCAGCGTTAGTGTACGGGACAAGTCCTACAATGAGCAGTTCTTC
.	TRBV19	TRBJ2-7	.	CASSITRGVHYEQYF	TGTGCCAGTAGTATTACCCGCGGAGTACACTACGAGCAGTACTTC
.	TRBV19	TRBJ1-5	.	CASSHTGRQPQHF	TGTGCCAGTAGTCATACGGGGAGGCAGCCCCAGCATTTT
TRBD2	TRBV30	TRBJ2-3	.	CAWSRLAGGSDTQYF	TGTGCCTGGAGTCGCCTAGCGGGGGGTTCAGATACGCAGTATTTT
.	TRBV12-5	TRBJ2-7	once	CACALNYEQYF	TGTGCCTGCGCGCTTAACTACGAGCAGTACTTC
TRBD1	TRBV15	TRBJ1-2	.	CATSRPDRTPYGYTF	TGTGCCACCAGCCGACCGGACAGGACGCCATATGGCTACACCTTC
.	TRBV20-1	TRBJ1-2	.	CSAWGGFGYTF	TGCAGTGCTTGGGGAGGGTTTGGCTACACCTTC
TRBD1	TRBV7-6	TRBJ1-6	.	CASSKGTGGANGPLHF	TGTGCCAGCAGCAAAGGGACAGGGGGCGCGAACGGGCCCCTCCACTTT
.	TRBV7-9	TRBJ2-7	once	CASSYRDTFQQYF	TGTGCCAGCAGCTACCGGGACACGTTCCAGCAGTACTTC
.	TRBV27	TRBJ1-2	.	CASRGAFSYGYTF	TGTGCCAGTAGGGGGGCTTTTTCCTATGGCTACACCTTC
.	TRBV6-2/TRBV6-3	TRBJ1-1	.	CASSSPRGRSAEAFF	TGTGCCAGCAGTTCCCCCAGGGGAAGGTCCGCTGAAGCTTTCTTT
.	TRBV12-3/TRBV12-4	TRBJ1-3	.	CASRQAAGNTIYF	TGTGCCAGCAGACAGGCCGCTGGAAACACCATATATTTT
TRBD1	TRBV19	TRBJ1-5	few	CASSLTGGTIEPQHF	TGTGCCAGTAGTTTAACAGGGGGTACAATCGAGCCCCAGCATTTT